One and the same sample provided the 26 T cell receptor beta chains below, sequenced in a study of cytomegalovirus exposure and HLA in healthy donors. PCR amplification relied on 60 Vbeta primers (plus 13 Jbeta primers). Produced via immunoSEQ multiplex PCR; TCRdb's table is partial and in-frame only. Of some 120,000 clones listed, approximately 80% were seen once; the top ten hold around 1.5%. Sequencing input: PBMCs. These receptor sequences come from a young woman in good health and CMV-seronegative.

The CDR3 DNA is TGTGCCAGCAGCCTCCAGCGTTCCAACGAGCAGTACTTC. This gives the protein CASSLQRSNEQYF. This sequence joins TRBV7-8 and TRBJ2-7; no firm D call. Germline CDR1 is SGHVS and CDR2 is FQNEAQ. The germline V and J ends were trimmed by 5 bases and 5 bases, with 13 bases remaining between them. This CDR3 region has 13 residues.

The chain uses TRBV5-5 and TRBJ2-2; 9 nucleotides agree with TRBD2. From germline, CDR1 is SGHKS and CDR2 YYEKEE (reference sequence). V lost 4 bases to trimming and J lost 5 bases; unmatched junction nucleotides: 6. The length of the CDR3 is 15 residues. CDR3 protein: CASSPSGARTGELFF. The CDR3 nucleotides are TGTGCCAGCAGCCCTAGCGGGGCCCGGACCGGGGAGCTGTTTTTT.

This clone was observed a few times. J is TRBJ2-6 and V is TRBV12-5; D remains ambiguous. The CDR3 sequence is 16 residues long. Germline lookup yields CDR1 LGHNT and CDR2 FRNRAP. Trimming removed 4 bases at V and 4 bases at J, with 14 bases between. Here the CDR3 DNA reads TGTGCTAGTGGTTCCCTCGATGAGGAAGGGGCCAACGTCCTGACTTTC. Translation gives CASGSLDEEGANVLTF.

This chain joins TRBV20-1 and TRBJ2-7; no definite D call. Germline CDR1 reads DFQATT; CDR2 reads SNEGSKA (reference sequence). The CDR3 contains 11 residues. Trimming pared 3 bases from V and 3 bases from J, leaving 6 bases between. The CDR3 DNA follows: TGCAGTGCTAGTTCGGGCTACGAGCAGTACTTC. It encodes CSASSGYEQYF.

J is TRBJ2-6 and V is TRBV6-1, with 9 bases matching TRBD1. The CDR3 covers 16 residues. Germline V gene data show CDR1 as MNHNS and CDR2 as SASEGT. V trimming: 4 bases; J trimming: 1 base; junction bases outside the gene matches: 2. The CDR3 here is CASSAGQGSGANVLTF. Here the CDR3 DNA reads TGTGCCAGCAGTGCTGGACAGGGGTCTGGGGCCAACGTCCTGACTTTC.

This clone has only one observation. This chain connects TRBV18 to TRBJ2-3; 11 positions agree with TRBD1. The CDR3 length is 16 residues. Germline values: CDR1 KGHSH, CDR2 LQKENI. V gave up 2 bases and J gave up 4 bases; unmatched junction bases: 5. The CDR3 region has the DNA TGTGCCAGCTCACCAACCGGGACAGGGGGTGCAGATACGCAGTATTTT. Translation: CASSPTGTGGADTQYF.

The V call is TRBV4-3, the J call TRBJ1-5, with D unclear. There are 14 residues in the CDR3. The V and J ends lost 0 bases and 7 bases respectively, with 10 bases between them. CDR1 is LGHNA, CDR2 YSLEER, per germline. The DNA for the CDR3 is TGCGCCAGCAGCCAAGATTTGGGAGAACAGCCCCAGCATTTT. Translating it yields CASSQDLGEQPQHF.

Here the CDR3 reads CASSVGTSGRRQETQYF. The CDR3, as DNA: TGTGCCAGCAGCGTAGGGACTAGCGGGAGACGCCAAGAGACCCAGTACTTC. V is TRBV9 and J is TRBJ2-5; 13 bases line up with TRBD2. The germline V gene encodes CDR1 SGDLS and CDR2 YYNGEE. There are 17 residues in the CDR3. Trimming removed 0 bases from V and 1 base from J; junction bases left unmatched: 3.

Points on this clone: The junction differs from germline at one of its ends, possibly a read error. The V call is TRBV6-5, the J call TRBJ2-6; TRBD2 matches 7 bases. Looked up from germline, CDR1 is MNHEY and CDR2 is SVGAGI. CDR3 length: 15 residues. This chain's CDR3 is CASSWEGSGANGLTF. As DNA, the CDR3 is TGTGCCAGCAGCTGGGAGGGCTCTGGGGCCAACGGCCTGACTTTC.

This chain's CDR3 is CASRYNRATDTQYF. CDR3 bases: TGTGCCAGCAGGTACAACAGGGCAACAGATACGCAGTATTTT. This chain uses TRBV7-2 with TRBJ2-3, with D possibly TRBD1 on 6 matching bases. V was pared by 6 bases and J by 3 bases, with 13 bases between. The CDR3 is 14 residues long. The V gene's germline CDR1 is SGHTA and CDR2 FQGNSA.

This sequence joins TRBV7-2 and TRBJ2-2; TRBD2 agrees at 10 bases. This CDR3 is 15 amino acids long. Germline V gives CDR1 SGHTA, CDR2 FQGNSA. V shed 5 bases and J 7 bases; nucleotides not matched to a gene: 7. The CDR3 sequence is CASSPQRGGLGELFF. CDR3 nucleotides: TGTGCCAGCAGCCCTCAGCGGGGGGGCCTCGGGGAGCTGTTTTTT.

The chain carries TRBV27 and TRBJ2-1; D not resolved. The V end was cut by 4 bases, the J end by 2 bases, with 9 bases between. CDR1 MNHEY and CDR2 SMNVEV come from the germline V gene (reference sequence). CDR3 length: 14 amino acids. The CDR3: CASSSYDAYNEQFF. The DNA of the CDR3 is TGTGCCAGCAGTTCCTACGATGCCTACAATGAGCAGTTCTTC.

V is TRBV2 and J is TRBJ1-2; 12 bases agree with TRBD1. V gave up 5 bases and J gave up 2 bases; unmatched junction bases: 6. The CDR3 length is 16 residues. Germline V lookup: CDR1 SNHLY, CDR2 FYNNEI. The CDR3 DNA is TGTGCCAGCAGTACCCTGGGACAGGGGGCGAACTATGGCTACACCTTC. This codes for CASSTLGQGANYGYTF.

The V and J genes are TRBV6-5 and TRBJ2-7, with 7 bases identical to TRBD2. The V gene's germline CDR1 is MNHEY and CDR2 SVGAGI. The junction had 10 bases not matched to a gene; V was cut back by 6 bases and J by 5 bases. The length of the CDR3 is 14 residues. The CDR3 here is CASRLGGVTHEQYF. Written as DNA, the CDR3 is TGTGCCAGCAGACTGGGGGGGGTCACCCACGAGCAGTACTTC.

The J gene is TRBJ2-3, the V gene TRBV7-8; the match to TRBD2 covers 13 bases. The CDR3 loop spans 21 amino acids. V shed 4 bases, J shed 4 bases, and the junction held 20 bases outside the gene matches. Germline V gives CDR1 SGHVS, CDR2 FQNEAQ. CDR3 in DNA: TGTGCCAGCAGCTCCCTGAGGGGACTAGCGGGGCCACTCGACCCTTCAGATACGCAGTATTTT. Amino acid sequence: CASSSLRGLAGPLDPSDTQYF.

The chain combines TRBV19 with TRBJ1-5, with 8 bases aligning to TRBD1. The V segment lost 5 bases and the J segment 3 bases; nucleotides outside the gene matches: 3. The germline CDR1 and CDR2 sequences are LNHDA and SQIVND (reference sequence). The CDR3 extends over 14 amino acids. In nucleotides, the CDR3 is TGTGCCAGTAGTGGACAGGGTCTCAATCAGCCCCAGCATTTT. Amino acids: CASSGQGLNQPQHF.

The chain uses TRBV2 and TRBJ1-5, with D unresolved. Germline assignment: CDR1 SNHLY and CDR2 FYNNEI. This CDR3 region has 14 residues. V dropped 4 bases and J dropped 2 bases, with 9 bases sitting between them. CDR3 nucleotide sequence: TGTGCCAGCAGTGTCATCGGGGGCAATCAGCCCCAGCATTTT. Translation gives CASSVIGGNQPQHF.

The chain couples TRBV5-5 to TRBJ2-2; possible D gene TRBD1, 6 bases. V lost 3 bases and J lost 2, with 14 bases in between. The CDR3 extends over 16 amino acids. Germline CDR1 is SGHKS and CDR2 is YYEKEE (reference sequence). The CDR3 region is CASSSLQGTNTGELFF. The CDR3 DNA follows: TGTGCCAGCAGCTCCCTCCAGGGGACCAACACCGGGGAGCTGTTTTTT.

The genes are TRBV7-3 and TRBJ2-2; the match to TRBD1 covers 7 bases. J gave up 6 bases and V 4 bases, and 5 bases lay outside the gene matches. Looked up from germline, CDR1 is SGHTA and CDR2 is FQGTGA. The CDR3 is 14 amino acids. The CDR3 region is CASSSTGVAGELFF. CDR3 bases: TGTGCCAGCAGCTCAACAGGGGTGGCCGGGGAGCTGTTTTTT.

The table lists this clone with a count of one. The CDR3 nucleotides are TGTGCCAGCAGCTTCGCGGTGGAATCTGGAAACACCATATATTTT. Its translation is CASSFAVESGNTIYF. This rearrangement joins TRBV11-2 to TRBJ1-3; no reliable D call. V was clipped by 3 bases and J by 1 base, with 10 bases between them. The CDR3 totals 15 residues. From germline, CDR1 is SGHAT and CDR2 FQNNGV.

This clone has a single count. The V gene is TRBV6-1, the J gene TRBJ2-7; 7 bases map to TRBD1. Looked up from germline, CDR1 is MNHNS and CDR2 is SASEGT. V shed 4 bases, J shed 2 bases, and the junction held 11 bases outside the gene matches. CDR3 length equals 16 residues. The CDR3 DNA reads as TGTGCCAGCAGTGGATGGGAAGCAGGGGGTCCCTACGAGCAGTACTTC. It is translated as CASSGWEAGGPYEQYF.

The chain joins TRBV6-1 to TRBJ1-2, with 7 bases fitting TRBD1. Germline V gene sequence: CDR1 MNHNS, CDR2 SASEGT. The CDR3 covers 12 residues. Losses at the gene ends were 5 bases for V and 8 bases for J; bases not matched to a gene: 5. The DNA of the CDR3 is TGTGCCAGCAGTTCCCACAGGGGCGGCTACACCTTC. This gives the protein CASSSHRGGYTF.

The chain has TRBV18 and TRBJ2-7; D ambiguous. The ends were cut back, 2 bases at V and 5 bases at J, with 10 bases in the middle. This CDR3 has 13 amino acids. Germline V CDR1 and CDR2: KGHSH, LQKENI. The CDR3 bases are TGTGCCAGCTCACCAATGCCGGTGGACGAGCAGTACTTC. Translating it yields CASSPMPVDEQYF. The full variable domain, with the rest looked up from reference TRBV18 and TRBJ2-7, is NAGVMQNPRHLVRRRGQEARLRCSPMKGHSHVYWYRQLPEEGLKFMVYLQKENIIDESGMPKERFSAEFPKEGPSILRIQQVVRGDSAAYFCASSPMPVDEQYFGPGTRLTVT.

V gene TRBV7-6 combines with J gene TRBJ1-1; D remains ambiguous. V lost 3 bases and J lost 0, with 17 bases in between. The CDR3 is made up of 17 amino acids. Germline CDR1 SGHVS, CDR2 FNYEAQ. CDR3 nucleotides: TGTGCCAGCAGCTTTTCAGGAGGGTATATCTTGAACACTGAAGCTTTCTTT. Translating it yields CASSFSGGYILNTEAFF.

This clone was detected only once. The chain has TRBV5-5 and TRBJ2-6, with 7 bases matching TRBD2. CDR3 length equals 18 residues. Germline V gives CDR1 SGHKS, CDR2 YYEKEE (reference sequence). Trimming at V came to 3 bases and at J to 2 bases, leaving 11 bases not matched to a gene. The CDR3 here is CASSSGGGGITGANVLTF. The CDR3 bases are TGTGCCAGCAGCTCGGGGGGTGGAGGGATCACTGGGGCCAACGTCCTGACTTTC.

This chain links TRBV27 with TRBJ1-4; D possibly corresponds to TRBD1 (5 bases). Germline V lookup: CDR1 MNHEY, CDR2 SMNVEV (reference sequence). Trimming removed 6 bases from V and 0 bases from J, with 11 bases in between. The CDR3 is 15 residues long. The CDR3 DNA reads as TGTGCCAGCAGAAATGCGGGACCAACTAATGAAAAACTGTTTTTT. Its translation: CASRNAGPTNEKLFF.